This T cell receptor beta chain emerged from a study of blood T cell repertoires in COVID-19. Study information: Some COVID-19 samples were acute and others convalescent; all came from the United States, Italy and Spain. PBMCs, B-cell-depleted T cells, or T cells provided the cDNA or gDNA that made up the material.

Per the authors' pipeline: Nucleated cell number was recorded as an estimate derived from reference gene primer amplification. TCRdb keeps only in-frame clones here, not all; method: immunoSEQ multiplex PCR. V and J calls plus clone size are reproduced from that table; the DNA served to infer D and trimming. The sample comprises about 220,000 clones, 84% of which are singletons, and roughly 3% rests with the top ten. The specimen sequenced was peripheral blood. The sequence came from a young woman who had recovered from COVID-19.

CDR3 region: CASSVDGTSGRADTQYF. The DNA for the CDR3 is TGTGCCAGCAGCGTAGACGGGACTAGCGGGAGAGCAGATACGCAGTATTTT. The chain carries TRBV9 and TRBJ2-3, with 14 bases identical to TRBD2. The germline V gene has CDR1 SGDLS and CDR2 YYNGEE. V was pared by 0 bases and J by 4 bases, with 4 bases of the junction left unmatched. There are 17 residues in the CDR3.